This is a list of T cell receptor beta chains from one sample in a study of blood T cell repertoires in COVID-19. The data were produced by immunoSEQ multiplex PCR, yet TCRdb's version contains in-frame clones alone and is incomplete. This sample carries approximately 280,000 clones, 85% to 90% of them seen once, and the ten largest clones take less than 2%. Sequenced sample: PBMCs or T cells enriched from blood (not recorded which). The receptors derive from an older woman who had recovered from COVID-19. The CDR3 runs from the conserved cysteine through the conserved F or W. The D gene is left open where the match is weak. A row's size may be missing; if present it is once, few, many or a size class.

TRBV4-1	NA	TRBD1	TRBJ2-4	CASSQEGGQGTGTIQYF	TGCGCCAGCAGCCAAGAAGGGGGTCAGGGGACAGGAACCATTCAGTACTTC
TRBV7-3	NA	NA	TRBJ1-1	CASSPGTQNTEAFF	TGTGCCAGCAGCCCCGGGACACAGAACACTGAAGCTTTCTTT
TRBV28	NA	NA	TRBJ1-2	CASSLPPEGYTF	TGTGCCAGCAGTTTACCCCCGGAGGGCTACACCTTC
TRBV4-2	NA	NA	TRBJ2-1	CASSPAQVSSYNEQFF	TGTGCCAGCAGCCCTGCCCAGGTTTCCTCCTACAATGAGCAGTTCTTC
TRBV4-2	once	NA	TRBJ2-1	CASSQGGFGNEQFF	TGTGCCAGCAGCCAAGGAGGGTTCGGTAATGAGCAGTTCTTC
TRBV10-1	NA	NA	TRBJ1-5	CARPRGNNQPQHF	TGCGCCAGACCCCGGGGAAACAATCAGCCCCAGCATTTT
TRBV15	NA	NA	TRBJ2-4	CATSRGADKNIQYF	TGTGCCACCAGCAGAGGAGCGGACAAAAACATTCAGTACTTC
TRBV29-1	NA	TRBD2	TRBJ2-3	CSVPRTSGGPDTQYF	TGCAGCGTCCCTCGGACTAGCGGGGGCCCAGATACGCAGTATTTT
TRBV7-8	NA	TRBD1	TRBJ1-1	CASSPRRQGAITEAFF	TGTGCCAGCAGCCCCAGGAGACAGGGCGCAATTACTGAAGCTTTCTTT
TRBV19	NA	NA	TRBJ1-3	CASSFTPGQGNTIYF	TGTGCCAGTAGTTTCACTCCGGGTCAAGGAAACACCATATATTTT
TRBV27	NA	TRBD1	TRBJ2-1	CASSFNRGNGEQFF	TGTGCCAGCAGTTTTAACAGGGGAAACGGTGAGCAGTTCTTC
TRBV20-1	NA	NA	TRBJ2-3	CSASLLPDTQYF	TGCAGTGCTAGTCTCCTCCCAGATACGCAGTATTTT
TRBV30	NA	TRBD2	TRBJ2-1	CAWKTGTSGNYNEQFF	TGTGCCTGGAAAACCGGGACTAGCGGGAACTACAATGAGCAGTTCTTC
TRBV28	NA	NA	TRBJ1-4	CASSLAGSGEKLFF	TGTGCCAGCAGTTTAGCGGGAAGTGGTGAAAAACTGTTTTTT
TRBV3-1/TRBV3-2	few	TRBD2	TRBJ2-2	CASSPHEGLAGGPTGELFF	TGTGCCAGCAGCCCTCACGAGGGACTAGCGGGAGGGCCCACCGGGGAGCTGTTTTTT
TRBV3-1/TRBV3-2	NA	NA	TRBJ1-1	CASSHRQVMNTEAFF	TGTGCCAGCAGCCATAGACAGGTCATGAACACTGAAGCTTTCTTT
TRBV7-3	NA	NA	TRBJ2-1	CASSLNEYNEQFF	TGTGCCAGCAGCTTAAATGAGTACAATGAGCAGTTCTTC
TRBV18	NA	TRBD1	TRBJ2-7	CASSPNPGTGFHEQYF	TGTGCCAGCTCACCAAACCCCGGGACAGGGTTCCACGAGCAGTACTTC
TRBV27	NA	NA	TRBJ1-6	CASSVESRTASKNNSPLHF	TGTGCCAGCAGCGTAGAGTCTCGGACAGCTAGCAAGAATAATTCACCCCTCCACTTT
TRBV6-5	NA	TRBD1	TRBJ1-1	CASREVQGDTEAFF	TGTGCCAGCAGGGAGGTTCAGGGGGACACTGAAGCTTTCTTT
TRBV5-4	NA	NA	TRBJ2-6	CASSQRQHEVVLTF	TGTGCCAGCAGCCAAAGACAGCATGAAGTCGTCCTGACTTTC
TRBV9	NA	NA	TRBJ2-1	CASSLTAYNEQFF	TGTGCCAGCAGCCTTACAGCTTACAATGAGCAGTTCTTC
TRBV4-1	NA	TRBD1	TRBJ1-2	CASSHASGTGFASGGYTF	TGCGCCAGCAGCCACGCGTCCGGGACAGGGTTTGCTTCGGGTGGCTACACCTTC
TRBV15	NA	NA	TRBJ1-2	CATSRDVTDYGYTF	TGTGCCACCAGCAGAGATGTGACAGATTATGGCTACACCTTC
TRBV6-5	NA	NA	TRBJ2-3	CASSGEGVGTDTQYF	TGTGCCAGCAGCGGGGAGGGGGTGGGGACAGATACGCAGTATTTT
TRBV6-5	NA	NA	TRBJ1-6	CATHSRTGIDSPLHF	TGTGCCACCCATTCCAGGACGGGGATAGATTCACCCCTCCACTTT
TRBV6-5	NA	NA	TRBJ1-1	CASRGGLNTEAFF	TGTGCCAGCAGGGGAGGGTTGAACACTGAAGCTTTCTTT
TRBV19	NA	NA	TRBJ2-1	CAANGGAGREQFF	TGTGCCGCCAACGGGGGAGCGGGTCGTGAGCAGTTCTTC
TRBV18	NA	NA	TRBJ1-5	CASSPGLGTINQPQHF	TGTGCCAGCTCACCAGGGCTTGGGACAATAAATCAGCCCCAGCATTTT
TRBV6-5	NA	NA	TRBJ1-3	CASNSRTGGNTIYF	TGTGCCAGCAATTCTCGGACGGGGGGAAACACCATATATTTT
TRBV27	NA	TRBD1	TRBJ1-6	CASSRGSYNSPLHF	TGTGCCAGCAGCAGGGGGTCCTATAATTCACCCCTCCACTTT
TRBV19	once	NA	TRBJ1-1	CATIAGSRGNTEAFF	TGTGCCACTATCGCAGGGTCCAGGGGGAACACTGAAGCTTTCTTT
TRBV11-2	NA	NA	TRBJ1-2	CASSLIGTNYGYTF	TGTGCCAGCAGCTTAATCGGGACTAACTATGGCTACACCTTC
TRBV5-4	NA	TRBD1	TRBJ2-7	CASSLWQGATGYEQYF	TGTGCCAGCAGCTTATGGCAGGGGGCCACAGGATACGAGCAGTACTTC
TRBV10-3	NA	TRBD2	TRBJ2-1	CAISTSGDSYNEQFF	TGTGCCATCAGTACTAGCGGGGACTCCTACAATGAGCAGTTCTTC